One sample yielded the 19 T cell receptor beta chains listed below, sequenced in a study of T cell repertoires and HLA-DP antigens. Antigens for these TCRs are unknown. Method: immunoSEQ multiplex PCR; TCRdb's copy keeps in-frame clones and lacks some. The sample includes around 110,000 clones, about 92% seen only once; the top ten take about 0.3%. Source material: CD4+ T cells from PBMCs. All receptors come from a woman under 30 in good health and CMV-seronegative.

The chain recombines TRBV6-5 with TRBJ1-2; tentative D call: TRBD1 (6 bases). V was trimmed by 6 bases and J by 0 bases, leaving 11 bases between them. The CDR3 has 14 residues. Germline V lookup: CDR1 MNHEY, CDR2 SVGAGI. The CDR3 loop is CASRTGATNYGYTF. As DNA, the CDR3 is TGTGCCAGCAGGACGGGGGCTACTAACTATGGCTACACCTTC.

This rearrangement joins TRBV7-2 to TRBJ1-3; a possible D gene is TRBD1 (6 bases). V was shortened by 2 bases and J by 0 bases, with 8 bases between the two germline ends. Germline values: CDR1 SGHTA, CDR2 FQGNSA. This CDR3 has 15 amino acids. The CDR3 region has the DNA TGTGCCAGCAGCTTAAGGGACACCTCTGGAAACACCATATATTTT. Translating gives CASSLRDTSGNTIYF.

The chain has TRBV12-5 and TRBJ1-5, with a weak D call TRBD1 (5 bases). Trimming left V 6 bases short and J 7 bases short, with 13 bases between. This CDR3 is 13 amino acids long. Looked up from germline, CDR1 is LGHNT and CDR2 is FRNRAP. CDR3 sequence reads: CASGFGGVQPQHF. The CDR3 DNA sequence: TGTGCTAGTGGCTTTGGAGGGGTACAGCCCCAGCATTTT. Drawing the rest from reference TRBV12-5 and TRBJ1-5, the complete variable domain is DARVTQTPRHKVTEMGQEVTMRCQPILGHNTVFWYRQTMMQGLELLAYFRNRAPLDDSGMPKDRFSAEMPDATLATLKIQPSEPRDSAVYFCASGFGGVQPQHFGDGTRLSIL.

The J gene is TRBJ2-7, the V gene TRBV5-5, with D unclear. V gave up 2 bases and J gave up 12 bases, with 12 bases separating them. This CDR3 contains 11 residues. CDR1 SGHKS and CDR2 YYEKEE come from the germline V gene (reference sequence). CDR3 nucleotides: TGTGCCAGCAGCTTAGAAGGCAGGACGTACGTC. Its translation: CASSLEGRTYV.

With regard to this clone: One junction end does not reproduce the germline sequence, and a read error may be involved. The chain employs TRBV15 and TRBJ1-5; unclear D gene. This CDR3 is 12 amino acids long. Germline CDR1 and CDR2: LNHNV and YYDKDF (reference sequence). The CDR3 spells CATSRDSLFPTF. The CDR3 bases are TGTGCCACCAGCAGAGACTCCCTCTTCCCCACGTTT.

The chain uses TRBV5-1 and TRBJ2-2, with D unclear. Germline loops: CDR1 SGHRS, CDR2 YFSETQ. The V gene lost 4 bases and the J gene lost 1 base, with 5 bases spanning the gap. This CDR3 contains 13 residues. The CDR3 is CASSPENTGELFF. The CDR3 DNA follows: TGCGCCAGCAGCCCAGAGAACACCGGGGAGCTGTTTTTT.

V and J are TRBV7-2 and TRBJ2-5; D remains ambiguous. The CDR3 covers 13 residues. CDR1 and CDR2 from the germline V gene are SGHTA and FQGNSA. The ends were cut back, 0 bases at V and 2 bases at J, with 4 bases in the middle. Here the CDR3 reads CASSLAIQETQYF. CDR3 DNA: TGTGCCAGCAGCTTAGCCATTCAAGAGACCCAGTACTTC.

The J gene is TRBJ1-2, the V gene TRBV30; 9 nucleotides agree with TRBD1. The CDR3 sequence is 13 residues long. V lost 8 bases and J lost 6; bases outside the gene matches: 10. Germline V gene data show CDR1 as GTSNPN and CDR2 as SVGIG (reference sequence). The CDR3 protein is CAGTGGASHGYTF. The CDR3 DNA reads TGTGCCGGAACAGGGGGCGCTAGTCATGGCTACACCTTC.

The CDR3 region has the DNA TGTGCCAGCAGTGCTAGACCCTTCCATTGGGTAGCGGGAGTGAACGAGCAGTACTTC. The encoded protein is CASSARPFHWVAGVNEQYF. The chain combines TRBV2 with TRBJ2-7, with TRBD2 matching over 9 bases. This CDR3 comprises 19 residues. V shed 4 bases, J shed 5 bases, and the junction held 21 bases outside the gene matches. Germline assignment: CDR1 SNHLY and CDR2 FYNNEI.

V is TRBV25-1 and J is TRBJ2-5, with unresolved D. In germline, CDR1 is MGHDK, CDR2 SYGVNS. This CDR3 contains 15 residues. Trimming stripped 2 bases from V and 5 bases from J, with 15 bases between. The CDR3 region has the DNA TGTGCCAGCAGTGAAAATAAACCTTTAGGGGAGACCCAGTACTTC. Its protein product is CASSENKPLGETQYF. The full variable domain, with the rest looked up from reference TRBV25-1 and TRBJ2-5, is EADIYQTPRYLVIGTGKKITLECSQTMGHDKMYWYQQDPGMELHLIHYSYGVNSTEKGDLSSESTVSRIRTEHFPLTLESARPSHTSQYLCASSENKPLGETQYFGPGTRLLVL.

The table lists this clone with a count of one. The chain recombines TRBV9 with TRBJ2-1; TRBD2 matches 8 bases. V was pared by 0 bases and J by 8 bases, with 10 bases of the junction left unmatched. CDR1 is SGDLS and CDR2 is YYNGEE in the germline V gene. The CDR3 covers 16 residues. The CDR3 DNA sequence: TGTGCCAGCAGCGTAGGAATAGCGGGAATGAGGGATGAGCAGTTCTTC. This translates into CASSVGIAGMRDEQFF.

This sequence joins TRBV7-3 and TRBJ1-5; 9 bases line up with TRBD1. V lost 4 bases to trimming and J lost 6 bases; unmatched junction nucleotides: 1. CDR3 length: 13 residues. The germline V gene has CDR1 SGHTA and CDR2 FQGTGA. The CDR3 DNA follows: TGTGCCAGCAGCTGGGACAGGGCTCAGCCCCAGCATTTT. Translated: CASSWDRAQPQHF.

The V and J genes are TRBV18 and TRBJ2-7; TRBD1 agrees at 7 bases. V lost 2 bases, J lost 9 bases, and 16 bases stayed unmatched. The CDR3 consists of 16 residues. Germline CDR1 KGHSH, CDR2 LQKENI. As DNA, the CDR3 is TGTGCCAGCTCACCAGAGTCGGGACAGATTAATTTGGGGCAGTACGTC. It translates to CASSPESGQINLGQYV.

This clone came up once. The genes are TRBV9 and TRBJ2-7; 9 bases are a match to TRBD1. V lost 3 bases to trimming and J lost 2 bases; unmatched junction nucleotides: 6. This CDR3 has 15 amino acids. Germline V lookup: CDR1 SGDLS, CDR2 YYNGEE. CDR3 bases: TGTGCCAGCAGCGAGGGGACAGGGCTACCCTACGAGCAGTACTTC. The encoded protein is CASSEGTGLPYEQYF. Using reference TRBV9 and TRBJ2-7 for the parts outside the CDR3, the full variable domain is DSGVTQTPKHLITATGQRVTLRCSPRSGDLSVYWYQQSLDQGLQFLIQYYNGEERAKGNILERFSAQQFPDLHSELNLSSLELGDSALYFCASSEGTGLPYEQYFGPGTRLTVT.

The rearrangement joins TRBV7-2 to TRBJ1-1; TRBD1 might be the D (5 bases). Looked up from germline, CDR1 is SGHTA and CDR2 is FQGNSA. This CDR3 contains 14 residues. V was pared by 1 base and J by 8 bases, with 14 bases between. CDR3: CASSLVTSRTEAFF. The CDR3 coding sequence is TGTGCCAGCAGCTTAGTTACCTCCAGGACAGAAGCTTTCTTT.

The DNA for the CDR3 is TGCGCCAGCAGCCCCGGGATCGATGGCTACACCTTC. This gives the protein CASSPGIDGYTF. The chain is built from TRBV5-1 and TRBJ1-2; D ambiguous. V lost 4 bases and J 6 bases, leaving 10 bases between the germline ends. The CDR3 contains 12 residues. The germline V gene has CDR1 SGHRS and CDR2 YFSETQ.

This clone occurred once. This chain joins TRBV28 and TRBJ1-1, with D possibly matching TRBD1 (5 bases). The CDR3 is made up of 11 amino acids. V was pared by 2 bases and J by 11 bases, with 9 bases between. Germline CDR1 reads MDHEN; CDR2 reads SYDVKM. The CDR3 sequence is CASSLQGSAFF. The CDR3 DNA is TGTGCCAGCAGTTTACAGGGTTCGGCTTTCTTT.

J is TRBJ2-6 and V is TRBV2; 12 bases fit TRBD1. CDR1 is SNHLY, CDR2 FYNNEI, per germline. V trimming: 5 bases; J trimming: 4 bases; junction bases outside the gene matches: 9. The CDR3 contains 18 residues. CDR3 DNA sequence: TGTGCCAGCAGTAGAACCGGGACAGGGGGCTCCGGGGCCAACGTCCTGACTTTC. Translated: CASSRTGTGGSGANVLTF.

This clone was detected a few times. V gene TRBV28 combines with J gene TRBJ1-2; the D gene is possibly TRBD1 (5 bases). The V end was cut by 10 bases, the J end by 0 bases, with 12 bases between. Germline CDR1 reads MDHEN; CDR2 reads SYDVKM. The CDR3 length is 13 residues. The CDR3 DNA reads as TGTGCCACACTGTCGGGGGCTAACTATGGCTACACCTTC. This translates into CATLSGANYGYTF.